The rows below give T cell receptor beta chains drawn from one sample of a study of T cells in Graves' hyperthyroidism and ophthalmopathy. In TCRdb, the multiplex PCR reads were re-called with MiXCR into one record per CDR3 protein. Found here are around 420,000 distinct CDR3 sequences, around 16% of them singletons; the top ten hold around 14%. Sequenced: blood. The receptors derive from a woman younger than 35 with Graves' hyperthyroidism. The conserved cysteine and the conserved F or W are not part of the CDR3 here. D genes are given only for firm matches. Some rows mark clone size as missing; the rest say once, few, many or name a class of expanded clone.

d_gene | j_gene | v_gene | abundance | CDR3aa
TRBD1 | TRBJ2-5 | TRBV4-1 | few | ASSQRQGPQETQY
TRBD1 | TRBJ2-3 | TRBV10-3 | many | AISGQGRTDTQY
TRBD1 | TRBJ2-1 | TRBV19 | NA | ASMRDRGRMNEQF
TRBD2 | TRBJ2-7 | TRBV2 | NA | ASTRTSGKYYEQY
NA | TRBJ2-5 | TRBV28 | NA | ASRTWTSPGATY
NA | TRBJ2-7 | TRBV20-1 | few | SVTRGSKGHEQC
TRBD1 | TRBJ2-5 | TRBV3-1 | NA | ASIAPTGTQETQY
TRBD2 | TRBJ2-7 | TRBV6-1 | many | ASSEVTSGVRSYEQY
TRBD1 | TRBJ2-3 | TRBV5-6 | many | ASSALGQITDTQY
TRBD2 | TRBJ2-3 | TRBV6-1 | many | ASSSTILAGVTDTQY
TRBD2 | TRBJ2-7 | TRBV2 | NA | ASRPGLAGEGEQY
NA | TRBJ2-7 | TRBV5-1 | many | ASRRPGFEQY
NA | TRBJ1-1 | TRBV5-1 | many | ASSLAPSNTEAF
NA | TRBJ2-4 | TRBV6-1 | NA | ASSLVAKNIQY
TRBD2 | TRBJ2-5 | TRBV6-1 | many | ASSVTGTNQETQY
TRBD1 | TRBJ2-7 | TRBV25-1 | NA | ASSRQGSPYEQY